Each of the 25 T cell receptor beta chains below was sequenced from the same sample in a study of response to subunit inactivated influenza vaccine. TCRdb passed the RT-PCR reads through MiXCR, listing each CDR3 protein once. The sample includes 500,000 to 700,000 distinct CDR3 sequences, approximately 20% of them seen just once. This sample was shared with a second study, whose subject was T cells expressing NK-cell markers. That investigation notes: The cDNA for TCR beta came from 5'RACE template switching with UMIs.

The specimen was CD4+ T cells sorted from PBMCs, collected less than 13 days after vaccination. All receptors derive from a man aged 50 or older who received an inactivated influenza vaccine.

J is TRBJ2-3 and V is TRBV11-2, with 9 bases aligning to TRBD2. Germline-derived CDR1 and CDR2 are SGHAT and FQNNGV. The CDR3 runs to 18 residues. With 2 bases clipped from V and 4 bases from J, the junction kept 13 bases outside the gene matches. The CDR3 is CASSLFLLSGSWADTQYF. The CDR3 bases are TGTGCCAGCAGCTTATTCCTCCTTAGCGGGAGTTGGGCAGATACGCAGTATTTT.

This clonotype was observed once. The V gene is TRBV10-3, the J gene TRBJ1-2; D gene ambiguous. The germline V gene encodes CDR1 ENHRY and CDR2 SYGVKD. CDR3 length: 17 amino acids. V dropped 8 bases and J dropped 6 bases, with 28 bases sitting between them. The CDR3 sequence is CAILSIPSDHGENGYTF. As DNA, the CDR3 is TGTGCCATCCTTTCGATCCCATCTGATCATGGGGAGAATGGCTACACCTTC.

This clonotype was observed a handful of times. V is TRBV7-2 and J is TRBJ2-1; 8 nucleotides match TRBD1. Germline V gives CDR1 SGHTA, CDR2 FQGNSA. V lost 6 bases to trimming and J lost 3 bases; unmatched junction nucleotides: 7. CDR3 length equals 15 residues. The CDR3 spells CASRSGQGGYNEQFF. The DNA for the CDR3 is TGTGCCAGCAGATCCGGACAGGGTGGCTACAATGAGCAGTTCTTC.

V is TRBV30 and J is TRBJ2-7; the D gene is possibly TRBD2 (6 bases). With 2 bases removed from V and 2 bases from J, the gap between germline ends came to 10 bases. The length of the CDR3 is 13 residues. The germline V gene has CDR1 GTSNPN and CDR2 SVGIG (reference sequence). The CDR3 DNA reads TGTGCCTGGAGTCGGGGAGGACCCTACGAGCAGTACTTC. It encodes CAWSRGGPYEQYF.

This clonotype was picked up many times. The V gene is TRBV6-6, the J gene TRBJ2-5; TRBD1 aligns across 7 bases. V lost 5 bases, J lost 5 bases, and 5 bases stayed unmatched. CDR1 MNHNY and CDR2 SVGAGI come from the germline V gene (reference sequence). This CDR3 contains 13 residues. CDR3 DNA sequence: TGTGCCAGCAGTCGACGGGACAGTGAGACCCAGTACTTC. Amino acid sequence: CASSRRDSETQYF.

The chain couples TRBV29-1 to TRBJ1-4; D remains ambiguous. CDR1 and CDR2 from the germline V gene are SQVTM and ANQGSEA. V lost 3 bases and J lost 6, with 11 bases in between. The CDR3 is made up of 13 amino acids. The CDR3 protein is CSVEASNDEKLFF. The CDR3 nucleotides read TGCAGCGTTGAGGCGAGCAACGATGAAAAACTGTTTTTT. Together with reference TRBV29-1 and TRBJ1-4, the CDR3 gives the full variable domain: SAVISQKPSRDICQRGTSLTIQCQVDSQVTMMFWYRQQPGQSLTLIATANQGSEATYESGFVIDKFPISRPNLTFSTLTVSNMSPEDSSIYLCSVEASNDEKLFFGSGTQLSVL.

This clonotype was detected only a few times. The J gene is TRBJ2-7, the V gene TRBV6-2 or TRBV6-3; 12 nucleotides line up with TRBD2. Germline V lookup: CDR1 MNHEY, CDR2 SVGEGT. V lost 3 bases, J lost 6 bases, and 9 bases stayed unmatched. This CDR3 contains 16 residues. The DNA of the CDR3 is TGTGCCAGCAGTTATTATCTAGCGGGAGGGAGGTTCGAGCAGTACTTC. Translated: CASSYYLAGGRFEQYF.

This chain connects TRBV20-1 to TRBJ2-1; weak D call: TRBD2 (5 bases). V gave up 0 bases and J gave up 9 bases, with 21 bases separating them. The germline gives CDR1 DFQATT, CDR2 SNEGSKA (reference sequence). This CDR3 has 16 amino acids. CDR3: CSARDPQRSPGIEQFF. In DNA form, the CDR3 reads TGCAGTGCTAGAGATCCCCAGCGGAGTCCTGGTATTGAGCAGTTCTTC.

The chain couples TRBV6-5 to TRBJ1-2, with no clear D. V was clipped by 6 bases and J by 3 bases, with 5 bases between them. The CDR3 has 11 amino acids. Germline V gene data show CDR1 as MNHEY and CDR2 as SVGAGI. The CDR3 loop reads CASREDYGYTF. The CDR3 DNA follows: TGTGCCAGCAGAGAGGACTATGGCTACACCTTC.

The J gene is TRBJ2-2, the V gene TRBV19; D possibly corresponds to TRBD1 (6 bases). V lost 0 bases and J lost 1, with 12 bases in between. The germline V gene encodes CDR1 LNHDA and CDR2 SQIVND (reference sequence). The CDR3 contains 17 residues. The CDR3 spells CASSIDAQGLNTGELFF. The CDR3 coding sequence is TGTGCCAGTAGTATAGATGCTCAGGGGCTGAACACCGGGGAGCTGTTTTTT. Full variable domain (missing parts from reference TRBV19 and TRBJ2-2): DGGITQSPKYLFRKEGQNVTLSCEQNLNHDAMYWYRQDPGQGLRLIYYSQIVNDFQKGDIAEGYSVSREKKESFPLTVTSAQKNPTAFYLCASSIDAQGLNTGELFFGEGSRLTVL.

The rearrangement uses TRBV4-3 and TRBJ2-3; no clear D gene. CDR1 is LGHNA, CDR2 YSLEER, per germline. CDR3 length equals 14 residues. Deletions cut 4 bases from V and 5 bases from J, with 13 bases between. The CDR3 DNA is TGCGCCAGCAGCCGGGGAACCGATAGAGATACGCAGTATTTT. It translates to CASSRGTDRDTQYF.

V usage is TRBV6-6 and J usage is TRBJ1-2; D is ambiguous. The CDR3 totals 11 residues. V was clipped by 10 bases and J by 6 bases, with 12 bases between them. Germline V lookup: CDR1 MNHNY, CDR2 SVGAGI (reference sequence). CDR3 DNA sequence: TGTGCCACCGGGTCCTTCGATGGCTACACCTTC. This codes for CATGSFDGYTF.

Comments on this clonotype: The junction departs from the called germline gene at one end, perhaps through a read error. V and J are TRBV20-1 and TRBJ2-5; TRBD2 agrees at 7 bases. This CDR3 region has 13 residues. The germline V gene has CDR1 DFQATT and CDR2 SNEGSKA (reference sequence). This CDR3 is CSARDYLVETQYF. The CDR3 coding sequence is TGCAGCGCTAGGGACTACCTGGTGGAGACCCAGTACTTC.

This clonotype has more than one count but fewer than ten. The rearrangement joins TRBV6-1 to TRBJ1-1; weak D call: TRBD1 (5 bases). Deletions cut 6 bases from V and 0 bases from J, with 14 bases between. Germline V gene sequence: CDR1 MNHNS, CDR2 SASEGT. The CDR3 totals 15 residues. Here the CDR3 DNA reads TGTGCCAGCAGAGCGCCCGGACACTTGAACACTGAAGCTTTCTTT. It yields the protein CASRAPGHLNTEAFF.

This chain uses TRBV2 with TRBJ1-2, with 8 bases fitting TRBD1. CDR1 is SNHLY, CDR2 FYNNEI, per germline. This CDR3 is 14 amino acids long. V dropped 0 bases and J dropped 8; count of bases not matched to a gene: 5. DNA of the CDR3: TGTGCCAGCAGTGAAGCCCAGGGGGCGAGGGGCTACACCTTC. This sequence encodes CASSEAQGARGYTF.

This clonotype has at least ten counts. V usage is TRBV5-5 and J usage is TRBJ2-1; 10 nucleotides align to TRBD2. The CDR3 loop spans 12 amino acids. CDR1 and CDR2 from the germline V gene are SGHKS and YYEKEE (reference sequence). J gave up 15 bases and V 3 bases, and 6 bases lay outside the gene matches. CDR3 DNA: TGTGCCAGCAGCTCCTTAGCGGGAGGACGGTTCTTC. Encoded protein: CASSSLAGGRFF.

The chain uses TRBV12-3 or TRBV12-4 and TRBJ2-1, with D perhaps matching TRBD1 (5 bases). V was cut by 5 bases and J by 0 bases, with 11 bases left in between. The length of the CDR3 is 15 residues. The CDR3 DNA sequence: TGTGCCAGCAGTGGGGCGTCAATCTCCTACAATGAGCAGTTCTTC. It specifies CASSGASISYNEQFF.

The chain couples TRBV29-1 to TRBJ2-7; TRBD1 matches 10 bases. This CDR3 has 13 residues. V shed 8 bases and J 6 bases; nucleotides not matched to a gene: 10. Germline V gene sequence: CDR1 SQVTM, CDR2 ANQGSEA. Here the CDR3 DNA reads TGCAGCATTGCCGGGACAGGGGACCTCGAGCAGTACTTC. This translates into CSIAGTGDLEQYF.

The chain recombines TRBV11-1 with TRBJ1-4; D possibly corresponds to TRBD1 (5 bases). This CDR3 is built from 16 residues. The V gene lost 3 bases and the J gene lost 0 bases, with 11 bases spanning the gap. Per germline, CDR1 SGHAT and CDR2 FQDESV (reference sequence). The CDR3 protein is CASSLQWGATNEKLFF. DNA for the CDR3: TGTGCCAGCAGCTTGCAATGGGGCGCAACTAATGAAAAACTGTTTTTT.

The chain employs TRBV24-1 and TRBJ2-3; the match to TRBD2 covers 8 bases. CDR1 KGHDR and CDR2 SFDVKD come from the germline V gene. The CDR3 length is 16 residues. The junction had 7 bases not matched to a gene; V was cut back by 3 bases and J by 3 bases. The CDR3 here is CATSDTAGGGTDTQYF. Written as DNA, the CDR3 is TGTGCCACCAGTGATACCGCGGGGGGCGGGACAGATACGCAGTATTTT.

CDR3 DNA sequence: TGTGCCAGCAGTGAATCGGTCAGAGTGACCCAGCATTTT. Its protein is CASSESVRVTQHF. This chain connects TRBV6-1 to TRBJ1-5; D is undetermined. V lost 2 bases and J 11 bases, leaving 13 bases between the germline ends. Germline loops: CDR1 MNHNS, CDR2 SASEGT. The CDR3 length is 13 residues.

The V gene is TRBV12-3 or TRBV12-4, the J gene TRBJ2-3, with D perhaps assigned TRBD1 or TRBD2 (5 bases each). The ends were cut back, 4 bases at V and 4 bases at J, with 21 bases in the middle. The CDR3 sequence is 17 residues long. CDR3 sequence (DNA): TGTGCCAGCAGTTATCATTCCGGGACGGAAGGTTCAGATACGCAGTATTTT. Protein: CASSYHSGTEGSDTQYF.

V usage is TRBV28 and J usage is TRBJ1-1; D is possibly TRBD1 (5 bases). Germline V gene data show CDR1 as MDHEN and CDR2 as SYDVKM. The CDR3 sequence is 15 residues long. Trimming stripped 6 bases from V and 4 bases from J, with 18 bases between. The chain's CDR3 is CASRGPGRYGTEAFF. The DNA of the CDR3 is TGTGCCAGCAGAGGGCCGGGACGGTACGGCACTGAAGCTTTCTTT.

This clonotype showed up just a few times. The chain uses TRBV5-1 and TRBJ2-5, with TRBD1 as a possible D gene (6 bases). The CDR3 runs to 14 residues. Germline V CDR1 and CDR2: SGHRS, YFSETQ. V lost 2 bases and J 2 bases, leaving 10 bases between the germline ends. CDR3 sequence (DNA): TGCGCCAGCAGCTTTTCAGGGGAGCAAGAGACCCAGTACTTC. This gives the protein CASSFSGEQETQYF.

This clonotype was found a few times. This chain connects TRBV20-1 to TRBJ2-1; no clear D. V lost 2 bases to trimming and J lost 9 bases, with 8 bases between them. CDR1 is DFQATT and CDR2 is SNEGSKA in the germline V gene (reference sequence). The CDR3 is 11 residues long. CDR3 DNA sequence: TGCAGTGCTAGATCGACGGTTGAGCAGTTCTTC. Translated, it gives CSARSTVEQFF.